The 14 T cell receptor beta chains listed next were all sequenced from one sample in a study of Tregs in tolerant kidney transplant recipients (dated by TCRdb to about 2019). Libraries were constructed by the immunoSEQ multiplex PCR assay. In TCRdb, the immuneACCESS table is reduced to in-frame sequences with V and J assigned. These tables do not hold every clone; where another copy was compared, an unresolved V gene accounts for under half, and the others remain unexplained. The sample contains about 240,000 clones, 80% to 85% of them found a single time. The ten biggest clones cover around 0.6% of the sample. Sequencing used CD4+ T cells from blood. The receptors here all came from a human donor in good health.

The chain links TRBV18 to TRBJ1-4, with 11 bases fitting TRBD1. Germline CDR1 is KGHSH and CDR2 is LQKENI. J lost 7 bases, V lost 3 bases, and 1 base had no gene match. This CDR3 is 14 amino acids long. CDR3 sequence reads: CASSPGTGGEKLFF. CDR3 bases: TGTGCCAGCTCACCCGGGACAGGGGGTGAAAAACTGTTTTTT.

The chain recombines TRBV7-7 with TRBJ2-5; D not resolved. Germline CDR1 and CDR2: SSHAT and FNYEAQ (reference sequence). Trimming shortened V by 1 base and J by 1 base, and 10 bases separated the two germline ends. The CDR3 sequence is 15 residues long. In DNA form, the CDR3 reads TGTGCCAGCAGCTTAGGAGGTGGCCTCCAAGAGACCCAGTACTTC. It encodes CASSLGGGLQETQYF.

J is TRBJ1-1 and V is TRBV6-5; D unresolved. This CDR3 contains 14 residues. Trimming shortened V by 4 bases and J by 1 base, and 10 bases separated the two germline ends. The V gene's germline CDR1 is MNHEY and CDR2 SVGAGI. The CDR3 is CASSSFRENTEAFF. The CDR3 bases are TGTGCCAGCAGTTCGTTCCGGGAGAACACTGAAGCTTTCTTT.

V usage is TRBV11-3 and J usage is TRBJ2-3; TRBD1 matches 7 bases. The V segment lost 1 base and the J segment 6 bases; nucleotides outside the gene matches: 4. This CDR3 comprises 14 residues. Germline-derived CDR1 and CDR2 are SGHNT and YENEEA. DNA for the CDR3: TGTGCCAGCAGCTTAGGACAGGGCCTCGATACGCAGTATTTT. As protein: CASSLGQGLDTQYF.

V gene TRBV5-1 combines with J gene TRBJ1-4; the D gene is possibly TRBD1 (5 bases). The CDR3 runs 15 residues. Looked up from germline, CDR1 is SGHRS and CDR2 is YFSETQ. V dropped 0 bases and J dropped 4 bases, with 10 bases sitting between them. CDR3 in DNA: TGCGCCAGCAGCTTGGGGGGACTGGATAATGAAAAACTGTTTTTT. It codes for CASSLGGLDNEKLFF. Full variable domain (rest looked up from reference TRBV5-1 and TRBJ1-4): KAGVTQTPRYLIKTRGQQVTLSCSPISGHRSVSWYQQTPGQGLQFLFEYFSETQRNKGNFPGRFSGRQFSNSRSEMNVSTLELGDSALYLCASSLGGLDNEKLFFGSGTQLSVL.

The chain is built from TRBV6-5 and TRBJ1-1; the D is unclear. This CDR3 comprises 13 residues. The V end was cut by 4 bases, the J end by 5 bases, with 11 bases between. Germline V CDR1 and CDR2: MNHEY, SVGAGI. The CDR3 sequence: CASSWVPETEAFF. The CDR3 coding sequence is TGTGCCAGCAGTTGGGTCCCGGAGACTGAAGCTTTCTTT.

The chain couples TRBV5-5 to TRBJ2-7; 11 bases line up with TRBD2. CDR3 size: 17 residues. Germline V gene lookup returns CDR1 SGHKS and CDR2 YYEKEE (reference sequence). V gave up 2 bases and J gave up 4 bases; unmatched junction bases: 11. DNA for the CDR3: TGTGCCAGCAGCTTAATTCCCACGACTAGCGGGGTTTACGAGCAGTACTTC. Translated: CASSLIPTTSGVYEQYF.

This clone was recorded only once. CDR3 protein: CSSGTGNTIYF. CDR3 nucleotide sequence: TGCAGTTCAGGGACTGGAAACACCATATATTTT. The gene calls are TRBV20-1 and TRBJ1-3, with D possibly matching TRBD1 (5 bases). The V gene's germline CDR1 is DFQATT and CDR2 SNEGSKA (reference sequence). V gave up 8 bases and J gave up 2 bases, with 7 bases separating them. CDR3 length equals 11 residues.

This clone was observed a few times. The rearrangement joins TRBV6-5 to TRBJ1-1, with 12 bases lining up with TRBD1. V was pared by 6 bases and J by 5 bases, with 4 bases of the junction left unmatched. Germline CDR1 MNHEY, CDR2 SVGAGI. The CDR3 consists of 14 residues. The CDR3 spells CASSWDRGQTEAFF. The CDR3 DNA follows: TGTGCCAGCAGCTGGGACAGGGGGCAAACTGAAGCTTTCTTT.

The rearrangement joins TRBV5-5 to TRBJ1-5, with 11 nucleotides matching TRBD1. This CDR3 spans 16 amino acids. V gave up 4 bases and J gave up 3 bases; unmatched junction bases: 6. CDR1 and CDR2 from the germline V gene are SGHKS and YYEKEE (reference sequence). DNA for the CDR3: TGTGCCAGCAGCAACGGACAGGGGGCCAACAATCAGCCCCAGCATTTT. It is translated as CASSNGQGANNQPQHF.

The V and J genes are TRBV18 and TRBJ2-7; 8 positions agree with TRBD1. Germline CDR1 and CDR2: KGHSH and LQKENI. V was clipped by 3 bases and J by 5 bases; unmatched bases: 6. The CDR3 loop spans 14 amino acids. The DNA for the CDR3 is TGTGCCAGCTCACCCCGGACAGGGCGGGACGAGCAGTACTTC. As protein: CASSPRTGRDEQYF.

The chain links TRBV4-2 to TRBJ2-7; D is unresolved. The CDR3 has 14 residues. CDR1 LGHNA and CDR2 YNFKEQ come from the germline V gene. V lost 0 bases and J 1 base, leaving 7 bases between the germline ends. In DNA form, the CDR3 reads TGTGCCAGCAGCCAAGATCTGGGTTCCTACGAGCAGTACTTC. Translated, it gives CASSQDLGSYEQYF.

This clone was counted between two and nine times. This chain uses TRBV6-1 with TRBJ1-4; TRBD1 matches at 8 bases. The CDR3 spans 14 residues. From germline, CDR1 is MNHNS and CDR2 SASEGT. V trimming: 8 bases; J trimming: 6 bases; junction bases outside the gene matches: 8. The CDR3 protein is CASYAGTGDEKLFF. As DNA, the CDR3 is TGTGCCAGCTATGCCGGGACAGGTGATGAAAAACTGTTTTTT.

The chain couples TRBV7-2 to TRBJ2-7; the match to TRBD1 covers 7 bases. The CDR3 is 13 residues long. Germline V lookup: CDR1 SGHTA, CDR2 FQGNSA. The J segment lost 6 bases and the V segment lost 5 bases, leaving 7 bases of the junction unmatched. CDR3 sequence reads: CASSTPTGSEQYF. CDR3 in DNA: TGTGCCAGCAGCACCCCGACAGGGTCCGAGCAGTACTTC.